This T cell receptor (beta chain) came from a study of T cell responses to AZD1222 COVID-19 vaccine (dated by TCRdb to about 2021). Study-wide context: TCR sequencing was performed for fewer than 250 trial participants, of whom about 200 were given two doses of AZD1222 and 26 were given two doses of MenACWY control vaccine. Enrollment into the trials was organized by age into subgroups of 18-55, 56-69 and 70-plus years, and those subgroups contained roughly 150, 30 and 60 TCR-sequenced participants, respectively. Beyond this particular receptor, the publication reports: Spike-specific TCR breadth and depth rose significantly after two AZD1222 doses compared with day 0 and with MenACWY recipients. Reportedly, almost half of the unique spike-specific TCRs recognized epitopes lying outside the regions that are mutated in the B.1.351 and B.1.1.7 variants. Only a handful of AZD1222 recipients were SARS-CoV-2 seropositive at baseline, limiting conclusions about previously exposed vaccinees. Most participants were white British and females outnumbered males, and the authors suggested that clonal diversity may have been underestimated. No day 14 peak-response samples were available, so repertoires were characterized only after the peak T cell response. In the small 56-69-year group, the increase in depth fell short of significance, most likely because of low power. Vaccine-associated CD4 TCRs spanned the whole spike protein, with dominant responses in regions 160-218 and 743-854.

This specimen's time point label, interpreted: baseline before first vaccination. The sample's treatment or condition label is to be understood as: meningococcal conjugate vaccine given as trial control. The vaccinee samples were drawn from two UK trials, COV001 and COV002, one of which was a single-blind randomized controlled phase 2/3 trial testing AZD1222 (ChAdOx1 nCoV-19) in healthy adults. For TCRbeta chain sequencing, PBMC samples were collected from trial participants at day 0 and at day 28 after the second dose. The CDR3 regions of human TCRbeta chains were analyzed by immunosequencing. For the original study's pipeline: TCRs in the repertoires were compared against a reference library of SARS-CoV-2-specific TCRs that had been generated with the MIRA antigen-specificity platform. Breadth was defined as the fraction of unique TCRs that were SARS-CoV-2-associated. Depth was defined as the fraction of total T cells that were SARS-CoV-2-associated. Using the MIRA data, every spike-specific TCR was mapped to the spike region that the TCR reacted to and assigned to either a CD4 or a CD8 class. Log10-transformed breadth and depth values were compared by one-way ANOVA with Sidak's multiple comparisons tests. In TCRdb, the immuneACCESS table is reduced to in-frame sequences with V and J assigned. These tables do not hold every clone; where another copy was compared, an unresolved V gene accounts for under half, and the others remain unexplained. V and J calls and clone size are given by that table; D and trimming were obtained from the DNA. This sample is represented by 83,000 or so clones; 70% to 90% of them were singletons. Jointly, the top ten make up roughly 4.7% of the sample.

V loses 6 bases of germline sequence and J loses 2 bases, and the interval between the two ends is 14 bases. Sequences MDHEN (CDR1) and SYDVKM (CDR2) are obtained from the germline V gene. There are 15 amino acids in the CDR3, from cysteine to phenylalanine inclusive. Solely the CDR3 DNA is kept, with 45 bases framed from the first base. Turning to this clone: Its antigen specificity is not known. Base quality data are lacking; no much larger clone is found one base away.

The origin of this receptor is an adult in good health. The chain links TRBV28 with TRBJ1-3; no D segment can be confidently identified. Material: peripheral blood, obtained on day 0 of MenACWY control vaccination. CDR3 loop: CASSLGRVPGNTIYF. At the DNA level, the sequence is TGTGCCAGCAGCCTGGGGAGGGTACCTGGAAACACCATATATTTT.